This entry concerns a single TCR beta chain. The sample originates from a study of blood T cell repertoires in COVID-19. The CDR3 is made up of 13 amino acids. CDR1 SEHNR and CDR2 FQNEAQ come from the germline V gene (reference sequence). V lost 5 bases and J lost 6, with 10 bases in between. Sequencing used immunoSEQ multiplex PCR; TCRdb keeps in-frame clones, though not all of them. The sample contains about 200,000 clones, 88% of which appear only once. This rearrangement joins TRBV7-9 to TRBJ2-2, with TRBD2 as a possible D gene (5 bases). This clonotype was obtained from a man aged 18 to 30 with active or convalescent COVID-19. The sequencing sample was made of peripheral blood. CDR3 in DNA: TGTGCCAGCAGCGAGGGATGGTCCGGGGAGCTGTTTTTT. Its translation: CASSEGWSGELFF. Combining the CDR3 with reference TRBV7-9 and TRBJ2-2 gives the whole variable domain DTGVSQNPRHKITKRGQNVTFRCDPISEHNRLYWYRQTLGQGPEFLTYFQNEAQLEKSRLLSDRFSAERPKGSFSTLEIQRTEQGDSAMYLCASSEGWSGELFFGEGSRLTVL.